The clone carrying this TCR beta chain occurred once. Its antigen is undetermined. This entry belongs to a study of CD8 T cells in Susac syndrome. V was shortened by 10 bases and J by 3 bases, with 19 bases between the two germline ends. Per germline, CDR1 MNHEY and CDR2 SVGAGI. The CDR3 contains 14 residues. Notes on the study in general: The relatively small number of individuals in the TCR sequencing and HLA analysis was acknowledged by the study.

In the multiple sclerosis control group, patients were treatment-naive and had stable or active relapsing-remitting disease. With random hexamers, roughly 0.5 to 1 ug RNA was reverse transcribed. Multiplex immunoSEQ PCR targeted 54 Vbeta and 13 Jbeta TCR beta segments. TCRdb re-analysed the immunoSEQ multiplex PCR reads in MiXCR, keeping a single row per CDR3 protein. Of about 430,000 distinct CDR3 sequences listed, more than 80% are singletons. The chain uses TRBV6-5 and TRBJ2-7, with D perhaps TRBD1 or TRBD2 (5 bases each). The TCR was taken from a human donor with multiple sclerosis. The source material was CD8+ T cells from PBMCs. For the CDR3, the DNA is TGTGCCACCAAAAGTGGGGGTGCAGGCTACGAGCAGTACTTC. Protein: CATKSGGAGYEQYF.